What follows are 10 T cell receptor beta chains derived from one specimen sequenced in a study of T cell responses to AZD1222 COVID-19 vaccine. This table comes from immunoSEQ multiplex PCR, and its TCRdb copy is limited to in-frame clones, with some not included. Found here are 250,000 to 300,000 clones, about 94% of them singletons; the top ten hold about 0.5%. The sample in question was peripheral blood, obtained 28 days after the second AZD1222 dose. Receptors were obtained from an adult who received the AZD1222 COVID-19 vaccine.

The chain has TRBV4-2 and TRBJ2-1; TRBD2 agrees at 10 bases. V lost 3 bases to trimming and J lost 3 bases; unmatched junction nucleotides: 8. From germline, CDR1 is LGHNA and CDR2 YNFKEQ. The CDR3 runs to 17 residues. CDR3 loop: CASSHRGRTSGYNEQFF. The CDR3 DNA is TGTGCCAGCAGCCATAGGGGGAGGACTAGCGGCTACAATGAGCAGTTCTTC.

In DNA, the CDR3 is TGTGCCAGTAGGGCCGGGGCCAACGTCCTGACTTTC. Translation: CASRAGANVLTF. The chain is built from TRBV19 and TRBJ2-6; D uncertain. The CDR3 is 12 amino acids. V was clipped by 6 bases and J by 4 bases, with 4 bases between them. Germline V gene sequence: CDR1 LNHDA, CDR2 SQIVND (reference sequence).

This chain uses TRBV7-9 with TRBJ2-2; TRBD1 matches 9 bases. The CDR3 is 16 residues long. V shed 3 bases, J shed 5 bases, and the junction held 7 bases outside the gene matches. Germline V gives CDR1 SEHNR, CDR2 FQNEAQ (reference sequence). CDR3 region: CASSFPTGGGTGELFF. The DNA of the CDR3 is TGTGCCAGCAGCTTTCCTACAGGGGGCGGGACCGGGGAGCTGTTTTTT.

The gene calls are TRBV3-1 (or the pseudogene TRBV3-2) and TRBJ1-2; no clear D gene. Between the trimmed V and J ends, which lost 3 bases and 8 bases, there was a span of 13 bases. The CDR3 loop spans 13 amino acids. Germline V gives CDR1 LGHDT, CDR2 YNNKEL (reference sequence). This chain's CDR3 is CASSHPDTLGYTF. The DNA for the CDR3 is TGTGCCAGCAGCCATCCCGACACGTTAGGCTACACCTTC.

This chain joins TRBV10-3 and TRBJ1-5, with D possibly TRBD1 on 6 matching bases. V lost 3 bases to trimming and J lost 5 bases, with 11 bases between them. The germline gives CDR1 ENHRY, CDR2 SYGVKD. CDR3 length: 14 residues. The CDR3: CAISDRGGDQPQHF. DNA of the CDR3: TGTGCCATCAGTGACAGGGGCGGGGATCAGCCCCAGCATTTT.

This rearrangement joins TRBV5-1 to TRBJ2-1, with D uncertain. The length of the CDR3 is 16 residues. Between the trimmed V and J ends, which lost 0 bases and 7 bases, there was a span of 17 bases. Germline V gene data show CDR1 as SGHRS and CDR2 as YFSETQ. Written as DNA, the CDR3 is TGCGCCAGCAGCTTGGCGGCGCGGACCATTACTAATGAGCAGTTCTTC. Its protein is CASSLAARTITNEQFF.

The rearrangement joins TRBV5-1 to TRBJ2-5; D remains unclear. Trimming pared 0 bases from V and 0 bases from J, leaving 9 bases between. From germline, CDR1 is SGHRS and CDR2 YFSETQ. The CDR3 sequence is 15 residues long. In DNA, the CDR3 is TGCGCCAGCAGCTTGGCGGCATCGTACCAAGAGACCCAGTACTTC. It yields the protein CASSLAASYQETQYF. The whole variable domain, filled in from reference TRBV5-1 and TRBJ2-5, reads KAGVTQTPRYLIKTRGQQVTLSCSPISGHRSVSWYQQTPGQGLQFLFEYFSETQRNKGNFPGRFSGRQFSNSRSEMNVSTLELGDSALYLCASSLAASYQETQYFGPGTRLLVL.

The V and J genes are TRBV7-3 and TRBJ2-5, with a weak D call TRBD1 (5 bases). Deletions cut 1 base from V and 3 bases from J, with 12 bases between. Germline assignment: CDR1 SGHTA and CDR2 FQGTGA. The CDR3 covers 15 residues. The CDR3 sequence is CASSLRGTRKETQYF. CDR3 DNA: TGTGCCAGCAGCTTAAGGGGCACAAGAAAAGAGACCCAGTACTTC.

The V gene is TRBV7-2, the J gene TRBJ1-2; 7 nucleotides line up with TRBD1. In germline, CDR1 is SGHTA, CDR2 FQGNSA. Trimming took 0 bases from V and 5 from J; bases not matched to a gene: 3. The length of the CDR3 is 14 residues. The CDR3 sequence: CASSLAQGGYGYTF. DNA for the CDR3: TGTGCCAGCAGCTTAGCTCAGGGGGGGTATGGCTACACCTTC.

J is TRBJ2-7 and V is TRBV6-2 or TRBV6-3, with D tentatively TRBD2 (6 bases). The CDR3 is 11 residues long. Trimming pared 5 bases from V and 10 bases from J, leaving 12 bases between. Germline CDR1 MNHEY, CDR2 SVGEGT. In DNA, the CDR3 is TGTGCCAGCAGTCAGACTAGACTTCAGTACTTC. Translation: CASSQTRLQYF.